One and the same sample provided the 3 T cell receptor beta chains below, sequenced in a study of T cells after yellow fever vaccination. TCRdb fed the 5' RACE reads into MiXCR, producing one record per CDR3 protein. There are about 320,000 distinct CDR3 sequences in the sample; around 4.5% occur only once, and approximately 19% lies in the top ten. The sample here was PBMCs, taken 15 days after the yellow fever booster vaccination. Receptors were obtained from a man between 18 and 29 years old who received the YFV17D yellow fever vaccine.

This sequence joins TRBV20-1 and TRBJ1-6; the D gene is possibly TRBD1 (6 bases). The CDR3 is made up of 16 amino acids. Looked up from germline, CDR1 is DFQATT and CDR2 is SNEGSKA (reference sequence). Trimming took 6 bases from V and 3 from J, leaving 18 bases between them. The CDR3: CSAPLAGHHYNSPLHF. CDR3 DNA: TGCAGTGCCCCTCTTGCGGGACATCACTATAATTCACCCCTCCACTTT.

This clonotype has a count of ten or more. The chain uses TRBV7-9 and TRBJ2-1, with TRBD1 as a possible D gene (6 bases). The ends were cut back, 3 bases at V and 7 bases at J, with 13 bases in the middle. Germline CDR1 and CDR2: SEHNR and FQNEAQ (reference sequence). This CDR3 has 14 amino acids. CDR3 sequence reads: CASSFAPGVNEQFF. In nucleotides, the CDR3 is TGTGCCAGCAGCTTCGCCCCAGGGGTAAATGAGCAGTTCTTC.

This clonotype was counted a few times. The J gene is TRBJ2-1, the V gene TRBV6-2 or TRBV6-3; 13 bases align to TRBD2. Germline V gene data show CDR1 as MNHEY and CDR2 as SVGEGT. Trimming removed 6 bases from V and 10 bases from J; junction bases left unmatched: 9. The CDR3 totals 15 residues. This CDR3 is CASRTLAGGFGEQFF. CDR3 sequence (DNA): TGTGCCAGCAGGACACTAGCGGGGGGGTTCGGGGAGCAGTTCTTC.